Listed here are 27 T cell receptor beta chains from one sample, sequenced in a study of vaccination and CD4 T cells after COVID-19. Cultured CD4+ T cell DNA underwent sequencing with the Oncomine TCR Beta short-read assay. TCRdb re-called the PCR reads with MiXCR, one entry per CDR3 protein. Of roughly 13,000 distinct CDR3 sequences listed, about three quarters were seen once; the top ten hold more than 25%. These TCRs' antigens remain unknown. Stated treatment: approximately 11-day PBMC culture with coronavirus spike peptide pools or control peptides (ViraFEST assay). The sample taken for sequencing was CD4+ T cells from blood, cultured in vitro. These TCRs come from a human donor who had recovered from COVID-19.

The rearrangement joins TRBV6-1 to TRBJ1-2; 10 positions match TRBD1. The CDR3 sequence is 15 residues long. The germline V gene has CDR1 MNHNS and CDR2 SASEGT. The V gene end was trimmed by 6 bases and the J gene end by 8 bases; junction bases not matched to a gene: 12. This CDR3 reads CASSDETGGVWGYTF. The DNA for the CDR3 is TGTGCCAGCAGCGACGAGACAGGGGGCGTCTGGGGCTACACCTTC.

This clonotype has more than one count but fewer than ten. The chain uses TRBV27 and TRBJ1-1; no reliable D call. CDR3 length: 12 residues. V lost 5 bases to trimming and J lost 7 bases, with 11 bases between them. Germline CDR1 is MNHEY and CDR2 is SMNVEV (reference sequence). CDR3 DNA sequence: TGTGCCAGCAGTAGGCTGCCATATGAAGCTTTCTTT. Encoded protein: CASSRLPYEAFF.

The chain links TRBV29-1 to TRBJ1-2, with D tentatively TRBD1 (6 bases). Germline V gene lookup returns CDR1 SQVTM and CDR2 ANQGSEA. Trimming took 0 bases from V and 4 from J, leaving 12 bases between them. This CDR3 has 14 residues. The CDR3 DNA is TGCAGCGTTGAAGAAGCCAGGGGTGGCTATGGCTACACCTTC. The encoded protein is CSVEEARGGYGYTF. The entire variable domain, with the rest obtained from reference TRBV29-1 and TRBJ1-2, is as follows: SAVISQKPSRDICQRGTSLTIQCQVDSQVTMMFWYRQQPGQSLTLIATANQGSEATYESGFVIDKFPISRPNLTFSTLTVSNMSPEDSSIYLCSVEEARGGYGYTFGSGTRLTVV.

Only a few counts were recorded for this clonotype. The chain joins TRBV6-2 or TRBV6-3 to TRBJ2-1, with 7 positions matching TRBD2. CDR1 is MNHEY, CDR2 SVGEGT, per germline. The trim removed 8 bases at V and 9 bases at J, leaving 13 bases unmatched. The CDR3 has 14 amino acids. The CDR3 protein is CASSPSGNRFEQFF. The CDR3 DNA is TGTGCCAGCTCCCCGAGCGGGAATCGTTTTGAGCAGTTCTTC.

This sequence joins TRBV6-1 and TRBJ2-3; D possibly corresponds to TRBD1 (5 bases). The CDR3 runs to 15 residues. Trimming left V 6 bases short and J 1 base short, with 14 bases between. Looked up from germline, CDR1 is MNHNS and CDR2 is SASEGT. The CDR3 region is CASSPPTGRTDTQYF. DNA of the CDR3: TGTGCCAGCAGCCCCCCAACAGGCCGCACAGATACGCAGTATTTT.

To note about this clonotype: The junction does not match germline at one end; this may be a read error. J is TRBJ1-5 and V is TRBV7-2, with D perhaps TRBD1 (6 bases). The length of the CDR3 is 15 residues. In germline, CDR1 is SGHTA, CDR2 FQGNSA. The CDR3 spells CASSLEGPGVTAAAF. The CDR3 DNA reads TGTGCCAGCAGCTTAGAAGGGCCAGGGGTTACCGCGGCCGCCTTT.

The chain links TRBV20-1 to TRBJ2-3; 9 positions match TRBD2. The CDR3 has 14 residues. Looked up from germline, CDR1 is DFQATT and CDR2 is SNEGSKA (reference sequence). The chain's CDR3 is CRLYSGSSADTQYF. The CDR3 bases are TGCAGACTGTATAGCGGGAGTTCCGCAGATACGCAGTATTTT.

The CDR3 reads CASSDPAGRETQYF. The CDR3 DNA reads TGTGCCAGCAGTGACCCAGCGGGTAGGGAGACCCAGTACTTC. The V gene is TRBV2, the J gene TRBJ2-5; perhaps TRBD2 as D (6 bases). V lost 3 bases to trimming and J lost 5 bases, with 13 bases between them. The CDR3 totals 14 residues. CDR1 is SNHLY and CDR2 is FYNNEI in the germline V gene.

This clonotype was counted once. CDR3 residues: CASRATGGYTF. The CDR3 DNA reads as TGTGCCAGCAGGGCAACGGGGGGCTACACCTTC. The rearrangement uses TRBV28 and TRBJ1-2, with D unclear. The V gene lost 6 bases and the J gene lost 8 bases, with 10 bases spanning the gap. The CDR3 sequence is 11 residues long. CDR1 is MDHEN, CDR2 SYDVKM, per germline.

The V call is TRBV25-1, the J call TRBJ1-2; TRBD1 might be the D (5 bases). V gave up 3 bases and J gave up 5 bases, with 16 bases separating them. There are 15 residues in the CDR3. From germline, CDR1 is MGHDK and CDR2 SYGVNS. The CDR3 spells CASSDLNPGPYGYTF. The CDR3 DNA reads as TGTGCCAGCAGTGACCTTAACCCGGGACCATATGGCTACACCTTC.

The rearrangement links TRBV2 to TRBJ1-1, with 8 positions matching TRBD1. The germline V gene encodes CDR1 SNHLY and CDR2 FYNNEI. This CDR3 spans 14 amino acids. With V trimmed by 4 bases and J by 4 bases, 5 bases remained unmatched. CDR3 sequence: CASSGQGLGTEAFF. As DNA, the CDR3 is TGTGCCAGCAGTGGACAGGGGCTGGGCACTGAAGCTTTCTTT. The complete variable domain, with remaining parts taken from reference TRBV2 and TRBJ1-1, reads EPEVTQTPSHQVTQMGQEVILRCVPISNHLYFYWYRQILGQKVEFLVSFYNNEISEKSEIFDDQFSVERPDGSNFTLKIRSTKLEDSAMYFCASSGQGLGTEAFFGQGTRLTVV.

This clonotype showed up just once. The genes are TRBV20-1 and TRBJ2-2, with TRBD2 as a possible D gene (6 bases). The V gene lost 6 bases and the J gene lost 5 bases, with 13 bases spanning the gap. The CDR3 is made up of 13 amino acids. Germline lookup yields CDR1 DFQATT and CDR2 SNEGSKA (reference sequence). For the CDR3, the DNA is TGCAGTGCCGTTGTAAGCGGGACCGGGGAGCTGTTTTTT. Translating gives CSAVVSGTGELFF.

The V gene is TRBV28, the J gene TRBJ2-1; D not resolved. V dropped 6 bases and J dropped 4 bases, with 13 bases sitting between them. CDR3 length equals 14 residues. The V gene's germline CDR1 is MDHEN and CDR2 SYDVKM. DNA of the CDR3: TGTGCCAGCAGCCCTCAACGAACATACAATGAGCAGTTCTTC. Amino acids: CASSPQRTYNEQFF.

This clonotype is a singleton in its sample. The V and J genes are TRBV6-2 or TRBV6-3 and TRBJ1-5, with TRBD1 matching over 7 bases. Germline CDR1 and CDR2: MNHEY and SVGEGT. The V and J ends lost 5 bases and 6 bases, in that order; junction bases with no gene match: 10. The CDR3 covers 15 residues. Here the CDR3 DNA reads TGTGCCAGCAGTCCAATTCGACAGGGAAGTCAGCCCCAGCATTTT. It yields the protein CASSPIRQGSQPQHF.

J is TRBJ1-6 and V is TRBV21-1; the table's D call of TRBD1 was not tested on the DNA. TRBV21-1 corresponds to a pseudogene. This CDR3 has 19 residues. The CDR3 loop is CASSNSLQGVSSYNSPLHF. CDR3 sequence (DNA): TGTGCCAGCAGCAATTCCCTTCAGGGGGTAAGCTCCTATAATTCACCCCTCCACTTT.

This clonotype is a singleton in its sample. J is TRBJ2-3 and V is TRBV9; D not resolved. The germline V and J ends were trimmed by 0 bases and 6 bases, with 8 bases remaining between them. The CDR3 length is 13 residues. Germline CDR1 SGDLS, CDR2 YYNGEE. The CDR3 DNA sequence: TGTGCCAGCAGCGTAGGCCCCCCCGATACGCAGTATTTT. Encoded protein: CASSVGPPDTQYF.

The CDR3 region is CASSYPRGGHETQYF. CDR3 DNA sequence: TGTGCCAGCAGTTACCCACGAGGGGGGCACGAGACCCAGTACTTC. The genes are TRBV6-5 and TRBJ2-5; D is possibly TRBD1 or TRBD2 (6 bases each). Germline lookup yields CDR1 MNHEY and CDR2 SVGAGI. Trimming took 2 bases from V and 5 from J, leaving 15 bases between them. This CDR3 contains 15 residues.

Only a few counts were recorded for this clonotype. J is TRBJ1-2 and V is TRBV19; D is uncertain. Per the germline V gene, CDR1 is LNHDA and CDR2 is SQIVND (reference sequence). The germline V and J ends were trimmed by 5 bases and 3 bases, with 7 bases remaining between them. CDR3 size: 12 residues. The CDR3 protein is CASSVSYYGYTF. Here the CDR3 DNA reads TGTGCCAGTAGTGTCAGTTACTATGGCTACACCTTC.

The chain has TRBV2 and TRBJ2-1; TRBD1 agrees at 11 bases. Germline loops: CDR1 SNHLY, CDR2 FYNNEI. V was pared by 6 bases and J by 6 bases, with 4 bases of the junction left unmatched. The CDR3 extends over 14 amino acids. CDR3 coding DNA: TGTGCCAGCAGCGGGGGACAGGGGGGCAATGAGCAGTTCTTC. Translation: CASSGGQGGNEQFF.

The chain uses TRBV20-1 and TRBJ1-6; D is unresolved. The CDR3 sequence is 13 residues long. V dropped 1 base and J dropped 10 bases, with 11 bases sitting between them. The germline V gene encodes CDR1 DFQATT and CDR2 SNEGSKA (reference sequence). For the CDR3, the DNA is TGCAGTGCTAGAGGCTGGAGGGCCTCACCCCTCCACTTT. This codes for CSARGWRASPLHF.

This chain uses TRBV5-1 with TRBJ2-2; possibly TRBD1 for D (6 bases). The V gene's germline CDR1 is SGHRS and CDR2 YFSETQ. V dropped 5 bases and J dropped 5 bases, with 16 bases sitting between them. The CDR3 runs 15 residues. DNA of the CDR3: TGCGCCAGCAGTCCCGGACAGTCGGGGACCGGGGAGCTGTTTTTT. It encodes CASSPGQSGTGELFF.

The gene calls are TRBV20-1 and TRBJ1-1; D is unresolved. The CDR3 has 13 amino acids. Trimming removed 6 bases at V and 1 base at J, with 12 bases between. The germline CDR1 and CDR2 sequences are DFQATT and SNEGSKA (reference sequence). The DNA for the CDR3 is TGCAGTGCCTCCCGGACGGGGAACACTGAAGCTTTCTTT. This translates into CSASRTGNTEAFF.

J is TRBJ1-2 and V is TRBV30, with D possibly TRBD1 on 5 matching bases. Between the trimmed V and J ends, which lost 1 base and 3 bases, there was a span of 21 bases. The germline gives CDR1 GTSNPN, CDR2 SVGIG (reference sequence). CDR3 length: 17 amino acids. CDR3 residues: CAWSAPLGRGRDYGYTF. The CDR3 DNA sequence: TGTGCCTGGAGTGCCCCCCTCGGTAGGGGCCGGGACTATGGCTACACCTTC. Drawing the rest from reference TRBV30 and TRBJ1-2, the complete variable domain is SQTIHQWPATLVQPVGSPLSLECTVEGTSNPNLYWYRQAAGRGLQLLFYSVGIGQISSEVPQNLSASRPQDRQFILSSKKLLLSDSGFYLCAWSAPLGRGRDYGYTFGSGTRLTVV.

This clonotype was detected only once. The V gene is TRBV6-1, the J gene TRBJ1-1, with 9 bases aligning to TRBD1. The CDR3 loop spans 13 amino acids. The germline V gene encodes CDR1 MNHNS and CDR2 SASEGT. V trimming: 10 bases; J trimming: 11 bases; junction bases outside the gene matches: 14. The CDR3 DNA sequence: TGTGCCACGTCCCATAGACAGGGGGACGGGGCTTTCTTT. Its translation is CATSHRQGDGAFF.

This chain links TRBV7-2 with TRBJ2-5; D might be TRBD2 (7 bases). Germline V CDR1 and CDR2: SGHTA, FQGNSA. CDR3 size: 14 residues. V was pared by 5 bases and J by 4 bases, with 14 bases between. CDR3 amino acids: CASSVGGAGETQYF. The CDR3 DNA reads as TGTGCCAGCAGCGTTGGGGGGGCTGGAGAGACCCAGTACTTC. The full variable domain, rest sourced from reference TRBV7-2 and TRBJ2-5, is GAGVSQSPSNKVTEKGKDVELRCDPISGHTALYWYRQSLGQGLEFLIYFQGNSAPDKSGLPSDRFSAERTGGSVSTLTIQRTQQEDSAVYLCASSVGGAGETQYFGPGTRLLVL.

The chain carries TRBV6-5 and TRBJ2-7; weak D call: TRBD1 (7 bases). There are 15 residues in the CDR3. Germline V gene data show CDR1 as MNHEY and CDR2 as SVGAGI. Trimming took off 1 base at V and 5 bases at J, with 15 bases between the two ends. The CDR3 spells CASSYFQGGRHEQYF. The CDR3 DNA reads TGTGCCAGCAGTTACTTCCAGGGGGGTCGACACGAGCAGTACTTC.

V and J are TRBV24-1 and TRBJ2-2; D uncertain. Germline values: CDR1 KGHDR, CDR2 SFDVKD. V lost 9 bases, J lost 2 bases, and 12 bases lay in between. CDR3 length equals 14 residues. This chain's CDR3 is CATQPSANTGELFF. In nucleotides, the CDR3 is TGTGCCACCCAACCCAGCGCCAACACCGGGGAGCTGTTTTTT.